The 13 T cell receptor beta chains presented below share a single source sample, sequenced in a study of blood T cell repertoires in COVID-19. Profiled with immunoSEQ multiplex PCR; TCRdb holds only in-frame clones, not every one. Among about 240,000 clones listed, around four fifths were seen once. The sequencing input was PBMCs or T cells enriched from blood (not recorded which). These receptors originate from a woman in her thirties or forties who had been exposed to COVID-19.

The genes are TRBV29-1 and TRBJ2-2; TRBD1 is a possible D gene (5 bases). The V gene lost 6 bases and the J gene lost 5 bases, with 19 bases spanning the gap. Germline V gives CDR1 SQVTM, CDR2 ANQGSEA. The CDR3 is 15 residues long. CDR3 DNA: TGCAGCGTGGCCCGCTTAGGGGTGGGAACCGGGGAGCTGTTTTTT. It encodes CSVARLGVGTGELFF.

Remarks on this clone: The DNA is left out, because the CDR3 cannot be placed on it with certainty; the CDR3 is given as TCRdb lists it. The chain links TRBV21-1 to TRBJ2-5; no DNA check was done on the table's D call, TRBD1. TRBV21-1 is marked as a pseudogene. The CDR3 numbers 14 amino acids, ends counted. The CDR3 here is CASPPVGQGAPQYF.

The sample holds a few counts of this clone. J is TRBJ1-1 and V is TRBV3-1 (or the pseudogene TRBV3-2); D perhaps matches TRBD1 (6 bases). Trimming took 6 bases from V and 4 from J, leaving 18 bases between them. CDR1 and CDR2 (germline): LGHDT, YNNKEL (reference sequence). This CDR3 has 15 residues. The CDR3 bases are TGTGCCAGCAGGCGGTCGGGGGGCTGGGGCACTGAAGCTTTCTTT. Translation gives CASRRSGGWGTEAFF.

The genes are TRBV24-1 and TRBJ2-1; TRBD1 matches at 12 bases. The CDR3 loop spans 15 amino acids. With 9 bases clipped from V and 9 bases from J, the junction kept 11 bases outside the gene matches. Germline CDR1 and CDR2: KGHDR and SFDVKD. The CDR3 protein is CATEPGDRGLGEQFF. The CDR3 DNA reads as TGTGCCACCGAACCGGGGGACAGGGGGCTTGGTGAGCAGTTCTTC.

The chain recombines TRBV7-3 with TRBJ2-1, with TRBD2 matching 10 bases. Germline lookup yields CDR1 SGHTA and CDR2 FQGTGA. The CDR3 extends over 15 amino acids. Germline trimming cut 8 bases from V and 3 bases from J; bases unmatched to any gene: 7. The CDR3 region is CASGLAGGGYNEQFF. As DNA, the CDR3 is TGTGCCAGCGGATTAGCGGGGGGCGGCTACAATGAGCAGTTCTTC. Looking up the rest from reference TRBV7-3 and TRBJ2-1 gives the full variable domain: GAGVSQTPSNKVTEKGKYVELRCDPISGHTALYWYRQSLGQGPEFLIYFQGTGAADDSGLPNDRFFAVRPEGSVSTLKIQRTERGDSAVYLCASGLAGGGYNEQFFGPGTRLTVL.

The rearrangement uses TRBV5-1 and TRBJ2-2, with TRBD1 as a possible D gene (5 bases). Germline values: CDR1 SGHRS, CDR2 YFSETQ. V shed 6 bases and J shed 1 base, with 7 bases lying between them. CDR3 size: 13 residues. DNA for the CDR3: TGCGCCAGCACAACAGGGAACACCGGGGAGCTGTTTTTT. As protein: CASTTGNTGELFF.

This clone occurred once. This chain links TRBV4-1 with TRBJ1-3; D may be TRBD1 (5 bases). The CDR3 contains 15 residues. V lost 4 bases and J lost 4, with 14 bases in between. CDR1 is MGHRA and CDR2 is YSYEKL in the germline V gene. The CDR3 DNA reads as TGCGCCAGCAGCCCACAGGTTACGAGAGGAAACACCATATATTTT. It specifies CASSPQVTRGNTIYF.

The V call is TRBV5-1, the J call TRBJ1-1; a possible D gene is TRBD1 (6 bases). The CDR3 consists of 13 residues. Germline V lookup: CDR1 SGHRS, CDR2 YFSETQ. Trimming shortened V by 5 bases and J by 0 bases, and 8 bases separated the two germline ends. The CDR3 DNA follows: TGCGCCAGCAGTAGGGACATGAACACTGAAGCTTTCTTT. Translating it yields CASSRDMNTEAFF.

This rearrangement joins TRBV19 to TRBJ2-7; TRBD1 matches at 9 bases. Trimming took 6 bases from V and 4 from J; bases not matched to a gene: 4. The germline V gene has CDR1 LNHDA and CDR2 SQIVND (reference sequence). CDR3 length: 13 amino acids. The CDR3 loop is CASSKTGGYEQYF. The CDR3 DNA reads TGTGCCAGTAGCAAGACAGGGGGTTACGAGCAGTACTTC.

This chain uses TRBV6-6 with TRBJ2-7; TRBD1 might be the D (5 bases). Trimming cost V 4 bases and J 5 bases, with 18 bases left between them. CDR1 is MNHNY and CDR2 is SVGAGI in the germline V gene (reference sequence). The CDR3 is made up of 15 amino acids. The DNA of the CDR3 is TGTGCCAGCAGTTCGATTAGGGGAACGGTCCACGAGCAGTACTTC. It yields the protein CASSSIRGTVHEQYF.

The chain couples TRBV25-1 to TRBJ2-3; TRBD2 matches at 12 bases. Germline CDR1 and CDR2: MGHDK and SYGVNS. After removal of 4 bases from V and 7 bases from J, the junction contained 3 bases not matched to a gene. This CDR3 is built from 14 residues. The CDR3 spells CASSGLAGANTQYF. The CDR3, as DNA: TGTGCCAGCAGTGGACTAGCGGGGGCAAATACGCAGTATTTT.

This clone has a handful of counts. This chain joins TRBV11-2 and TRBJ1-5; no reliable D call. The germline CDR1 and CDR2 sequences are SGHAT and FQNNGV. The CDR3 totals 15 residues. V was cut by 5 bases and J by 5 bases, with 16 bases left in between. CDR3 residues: CASSDTTWGDQPQHF. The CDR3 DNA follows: TGTGCCAGCAGCGACACGACGTGGGGAGATCAGCCCCAGCATTTT.

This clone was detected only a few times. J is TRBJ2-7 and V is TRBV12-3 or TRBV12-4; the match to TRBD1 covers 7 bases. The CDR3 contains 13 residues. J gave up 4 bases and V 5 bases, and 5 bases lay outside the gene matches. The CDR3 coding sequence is TGTGCCAGCAGTACGGGACAGCCTTACGAGCAGTACTTC. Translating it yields CASSTGQPYEQYF.